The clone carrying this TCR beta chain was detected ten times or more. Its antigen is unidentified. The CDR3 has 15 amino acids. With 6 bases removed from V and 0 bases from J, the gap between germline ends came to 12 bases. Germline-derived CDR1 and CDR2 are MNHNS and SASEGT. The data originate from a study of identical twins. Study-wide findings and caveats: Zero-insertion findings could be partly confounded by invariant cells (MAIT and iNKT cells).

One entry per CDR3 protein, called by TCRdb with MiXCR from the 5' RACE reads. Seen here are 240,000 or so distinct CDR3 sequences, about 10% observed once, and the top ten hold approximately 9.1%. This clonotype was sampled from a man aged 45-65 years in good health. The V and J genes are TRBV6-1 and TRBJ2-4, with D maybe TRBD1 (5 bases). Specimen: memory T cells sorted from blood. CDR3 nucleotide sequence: TGTGCCAGCAGCCGTGTGGGGCAAGCCAAAAACATTCAGTACTTC. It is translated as CASSRVGQAKNIQYF.